Listed here are 26 T cell receptor beta chains from one sample, sequenced in a study of memory CD4+ T cells and cytomegalovirus serostatus. Here immunoSEQ multiplex PCR was the method, and the copy in TCRdb shows in-frame clones only, minus some. The profile shows tens of thousands of clones, around four fifths of them singletons. The sort gate was single viable CD3+CD4+CD8-CD45RO+ cells for memory CD4+ T cells. The source material was memory CD4+ T cells from blood. The source of these receptors is an adult in good health and CMV-seronegative.

The V call is TRBV6-1, the J call TRBJ2-5, with D perhaps TRBD1 (6 bases). The CDR3 spans 15 residues. Trimming removed 2 bases from V and 2 bases from J, with 12 bases in between. The V gene's germline CDR1 is MNHNS and CDR2 SASEGT. CDR3: CASSESQGTQETQYF. CDR3 DNA sequence: TGTGCCAGCAGTGAATCCCAGGGGACACAAGAGACCCAGTACTTC.

This chain links TRBV18 with TRBJ1-2; D uncertain. V was trimmed by 2 bases and J by 13 bases, leaving 11 bases between them. This CDR3 is 11 amino acids long. Germline CDR1 KGHSH, CDR2 LQKENI. Here the CDR3 DNA reads TGTGCCAGCTCACCAGGGGATCCTCTCACCTTC. This translates into CASSPGDPLTF.

The chain recombines TRBV6-4 with TRBJ2-7; tentatively, D is TRBD2 (6 bases). The CDR3 length is 13 residues. V dropped 8 bases and J dropped 0 bases, with 11 bases sitting between them. Germline CDR1 MRHNA, CDR2 SNTAGT. CDR3 loop: CASARDSSYEQYF. The CDR3 region has the DNA TGTGCCAGCGCCCGGGACTCCTCCTACGAGCAGTACTTC.

The chain has TRBV6-5 and TRBJ1-2; maybe TRBD1 (6 bases). The CDR3 has 15 amino acids. Germline assignment: CDR1 MNHEY and CDR2 SVGAGI. Trimming cost V 6 bases and J 4 bases, with 18 bases left between them. CDR3: CASRQTGRAPYGYTF. The CDR3 DNA is TGTGCCAGCAGACAGACAGGACGTGCCCCCTATGGCTACACCTTC.

This clone has just a few counts. The chain has TRBV10-3 and TRBJ1-1; D gene uncertain. Deletions cut 2 bases from V and 3 bases from J, with 1 base between. Germline V lookup: CDR1 ENHRY, CDR2 SYGVKD. This CDR3 is built from 11 residues. The CDR3: CAISEDTEAFF. The CDR3 nucleotides are TGTGCCATCAGTGAGGACACTGAAGCTTTCTTT.

The rearrangement links TRBV18 to TRBJ1-3, with 9 bases lining up with TRBD1. With 3 bases clipped from V and 4 bases from J, the junction kept 4 bases outside the gene matches. Germline V lookup: CDR1 KGHSH, CDR2 LQKENI. This CDR3 has 15 amino acids. The CDR3 region is CASSPGQGWGNTIYF. CDR3 bases: TGTGCCAGCTCACCGGGACAGGGTTGGGGAAACACCATATATTTT.

The V gene is TRBV6-1, the J gene TRBJ1-2; the D gene is possibly TRBD1 (5 bases). The germline CDR1 and CDR2 sequences are MNHNS and SASEGT. V gave up 1 base and J gave up 7 bases, with 19 bases separating them. The CDR3 is 16 residues long. This chain's CDR3 is CASSEVVVRGLRGYTF. CDR3 in DNA: TGTGCCAGCAGTGAAGTGGTGGTGAGGGGATTACGTGGCTACACCTTC.

V gene TRBV9 combines with J gene TRBJ2-3, with TRBD2 matching 10 bases. J lost 0 bases, V lost 3 bases, and 7 bases had no gene match. From germline, CDR1 is SGDLS and CDR2 YYNGEE. This CDR3 spans 17 amino acids. The CDR3, as DNA: TGTGCCAGCAGCGAGATGGGACTAGCGCCTAGCACAGATACGCAGTATTTT. It specifies CASSEMGLAPSTDTQYF.

The rearrangement links TRBV4-3 to TRBJ2-5, with TRBD2 as a possible D gene (7 bases). There are 16 residues in the CDR3. Per the germline V gene, CDR1 is LGHNA and CDR2 is YSLEER. V was cut by 0 bases and J by 6 bases, with 17 bases left in between. The CDR3 DNA is TGCGCCAGCAGCCAAGATCCGGGGGGCGGCTGGAAGACCCAGTACTTC. Residues: CASSQDPGGGWKTQYF.

This clone came up a few times. The chain couples TRBV7-9 to TRBJ1-1; D is uncertain. CDR1 and CDR2 from the germline V gene are SEHNR and FQNEAQ (reference sequence). Trimming removed 7 bases at V and 7 bases at J, with 19 bases between. There are 14 residues in the CDR3. The CDR3: CASTSSSLYGEAFF. The DNA for the CDR3 is TGTGCCAGCACTTCCTCTTCTCTTTACGGTGAAGCTTTCTTT.

The J gene is TRBJ2-7, the V gene TRBV5-5; TRBD1 matches 10 bases. V gave up 5 bases and J gave up 4 bases; unmatched junction bases: 9. This CDR3 is 15 amino acids long. The germline gives CDR1 SGHKS, CDR2 YYEKEE (reference sequence). The CDR3 DNA reads TGTGCCAGCAGAGAGGTCGGGACAGGGGTTTACGAGCAGTACTTC. It yields the protein CASREVGTGVYEQYF.

The genes are TRBV14 and TRBJ2-1; D tentatively fits TRBD1 or TRBD2 (5 bases each). V was trimmed by 1 base and J by 8 bases, leaving 21 bases between them. This CDR3 region has 17 residues. Per germline, CDR1 SGHDN and CDR2 FVKESK. CDR3 nucleotide sequence: TGTGCCAGCAGCCAAGGAGACGGGACCCTCAGCGGCGATGAGCAGTTCTTC. This codes for CASSQGDGTLSGDEQFF.

This clone was recorded only once. The chain has TRBV18 and TRBJ1-2; D call uncertain. With 3 bases removed from V and 4 bases from J, the gap between germline ends came to 12 bases. CDR1 is KGHSH and CDR2 is LQKENI in the germline V gene. There are 14 residues in the CDR3. Here the CDR3 reads CASSPDLGSYGYTF. CDR3 sequence (DNA): TGTGCCAGCTCACCGGATCTGGGGTCCTATGGCTACACCTTC.

This clone was detected only a few times. The same CDR3 can be traced to other DNA sequences in this sample. The CDR3 nucleotides are TGTGCCAGCAGTCGTACCGGGGAGCTGTTTTTT. This gives the protein CASSRTGELFF. The V and J genes are TRBV11-3 and TRBJ2-2; D gene ambiguous. The CDR3 spans 11 residues. Trimming cost V 6 bases and J 5 bases, with 4 bases left between them. The germline CDR1 and CDR2 sequences are SGHNT and YENEEA. Drawing the rest from reference TRBV11-3 and TRBJ2-2, the complete variable domain is EAGVVQSPRYKIIEKKQPVAFWCNPISGHNTLYWYLQNLGQGPELLIRYENEEAVDDSQLPKDRFSAERLKGVDSTLKIQPAELGDSAVYLCASSRTGELFFGEGSRLTVL.

The J gene is TRBJ1-3, the V gene TRBV10-3, with 10 positions matching TRBD1. This CDR3 spans 16 amino acids. Germline-derived CDR1 and CDR2 are ENHRY and SYGVKD. V dropped 8 bases and J dropped 0; count of bases not matched to a gene: 7. The CDR3 reads CAISGTGVTSGNTIYF. The CDR3 DNA follows: TGTGCCATCTCCGGGACAGGGGTGACCTCTGGAAACACCATATATTTT.

This clone turned up a few times. The rearrangement joins TRBV13 to TRBJ2-7; 10 bases line up with TRBD2. The CDR3 has 15 residues. The germline gives CDR1 PRHDT, CDR2 FYEKMQ (reference sequence). Losses at the gene ends were 2 bases for V and 2 bases for J; bases not matched to a gene: 3. Here the CDR3 reads CASSLSLAGAYEQYF. CDR3 coding DNA: TGTGCCAGCAGCTTAAGCCTAGCGGGGGCCTACGAGCAGTACTTC.

The chain links TRBV7-2 to TRBJ2-2; no reliable D call. V gave up 5 bases and J gave up 5 bases, with 15 bases separating them. Germline V gene data show CDR1 as SGHTA and CDR2 as FQGNSA. The CDR3 consists of 15 residues. The CDR3 DNA follows: TGTGCCAGCAGCATCGTCTCGACGGAAACCGGGGAGCTGTTTTTT. This gives the protein CASSIVSTETGELFF.

The chain uses TRBV27 and TRBJ1-2; 9 bases match TRBD1. The germline CDR1 and CDR2 sequences are MNHEY and SMNVEV (reference sequence). The V segment lost 6 bases and the J segment 4 bases; nucleotides outside the gene matches: 6. The CDR3 extends over 14 amino acids. CDR3 sequence reads: CASSKNRGPYGYTF. CDR3 coding DNA: TGTGCCAGCAGCAAAAACAGGGGGCCCTATGGCTACACCTTC.

This clone was seen a handful of times. The rearrangement uses TRBV27 and TRBJ2-1; 16 nucleotides align to TRBD2. CDR3 size: 16 residues. The V gene's germline CDR1 is MNHEY and CDR2 SMNVEV (reference sequence). The V and J ends lost 4 bases and 8 bases, in that order; junction bases with no gene match: 5. The CDR3 region is CASSSAGTSGGDEQFF. DNA for the CDR3: TGTGCCAGCAGTTCAGCTGGGACTAGCGGGGGGGATGAGCAGTTCTTC.

The chain is built from TRBV2 and TRBJ2-3; 8 bases align to TRBD2. Germline CDR1 and CDR2: SNHLY and FYNNEI. The CDR3 runs 12 residues. V was clipped by 6 bases and J by 5 bases; unmatched bases: 1. The CDR3 bases are TGTGCCAGCAGCGGGGGGGGAGATACGCAGTATTTT. Encoded protein: CASSGGGDTQYF.

The rearrangement links TRBV30 to TRBJ2-7; D unresolved. The CDR3 is made up of 14 amino acids. V lost 2 bases and J lost 0, with 11 bases in between. Germline values: CDR1 GTSNPN, CDR2 SVGIG (reference sequence). CDR3 in amino acids: CAWSYGGDSYEQYF. CDR3 bases: TGTGCCTGGAGTTACGGTGGGGACTCCTACGAGCAGTACTTC.

The chain couples TRBV7-2 to TRBJ2-7; D tentatively reads TRBD1 or TRBD2 (5 bases each). The V end lost 4 bases, the J end lost 7 bases, and 14 bases lay between the germline ends. The CDR3 covers 13 residues. Looked up from germline, CDR1 is SGHTA and CDR2 is FQGNSA. DNA for the CDR3: TGTGCCAGCAGCTCGGGACGCAGACTAGAGCAGTACTTC. Translation gives CASSSGRRLEQYF. Full variable domain (missing parts from reference TRBV7-2 and TRBJ2-7): GAGVSQSPSNKVTEKGKDVELRCDPISGHTALYWYRQSLGQGLEFLIYFQGNSAPDKSGLPSDRFSAERTGGSVSTLTIQRTQQEDSAVYLCASSSGRRLEQYFGPGTRLTVT.

V and J are TRBV7-3 and TRBJ1-6; D gene unclear. Germline V gene data show CDR1 as SGHTA and CDR2 as FQGTGA. Trimming shortened V by 3 bases and J by 10 bases, and 13 bases separated the two germline ends. The CDR3 has 14 residues. The CDR3 DNA follows: TGTGCCAGCAGCTTGGGTCATAATCTCTCACCCCTCCACTTT. This gives the protein CASSLGHNLSPLHF.

The chain uses TRBV6-5 and TRBJ1-2; no clear D. CDR3 length equals 14 residues. V was shortened by 7 bases and J by 6 bases, with 18 bases between the two germline ends. Germline-derived CDR1 and CDR2 are MNHEY and SVGAGI. DNA for the CDR3: TGTGCCAGCAACCCTACGTCCGGGGTGGATGGCTACACCTTC. This sequence encodes CASNPTSGVDGYTF.

This clone was recorded once. The chain recombines TRBV7-9 with TRBJ2-6; 11 nucleotides align to TRBD1. CDR3 size: 15 residues. Germline trimming cut 8 bases from V and 3 bases from J; bases unmatched to any gene: 3. Germline V gene data show CDR1 as SEHNR and CDR2 as FQNEAQ (reference sequence). CDR3 protein: CASGTGGSGANVLTF. The DNA of the CDR3 is TGTGCCAGCGGGACAGGGGGGAGTGGGGCCAACGTCCTGACTTTC.

The chain combines TRBV6-5 with TRBJ1-5; D gene uncertain. Germline CDR1 reads MNHEY; CDR2 reads SVGAGI. V was trimmed by 2 bases and J by 0 bases, leaving 11 bases between them. There are 16 residues in the CDR3. The CDR3 sequence: CASSYLVEDSNQPQHF. The CDR3 nucleotides are TGTGCCAGCAGTTACCTTGTAGAAGATAGCAATCAGCCCCAGCATTTT.